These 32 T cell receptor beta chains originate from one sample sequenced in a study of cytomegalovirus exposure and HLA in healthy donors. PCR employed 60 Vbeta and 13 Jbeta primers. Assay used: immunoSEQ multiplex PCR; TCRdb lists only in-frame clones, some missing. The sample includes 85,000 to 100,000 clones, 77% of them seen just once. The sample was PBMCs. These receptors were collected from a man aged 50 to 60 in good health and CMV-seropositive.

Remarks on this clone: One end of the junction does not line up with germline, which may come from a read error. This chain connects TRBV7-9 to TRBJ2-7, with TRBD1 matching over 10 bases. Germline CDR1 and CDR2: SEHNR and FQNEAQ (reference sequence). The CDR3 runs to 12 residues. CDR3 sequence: CSSSGTGAEQYF. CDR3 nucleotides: TGTTCCAGCAGCGGGACAGGGGCCGAGCAGTACTTC.

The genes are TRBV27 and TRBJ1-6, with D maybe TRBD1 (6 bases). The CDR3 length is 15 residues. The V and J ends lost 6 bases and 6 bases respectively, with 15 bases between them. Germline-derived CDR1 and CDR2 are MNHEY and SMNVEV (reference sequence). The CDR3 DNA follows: TGTGCCAGCAGCCTCACAGGGCTGAGTAATTCACCCCTCCACTTT. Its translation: CASSLTGLSNSPLHF.

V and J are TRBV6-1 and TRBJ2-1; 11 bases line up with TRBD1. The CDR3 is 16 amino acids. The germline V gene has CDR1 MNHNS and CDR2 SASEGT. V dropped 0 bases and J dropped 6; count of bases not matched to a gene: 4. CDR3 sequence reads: CASSEAAGTGGNEQFF. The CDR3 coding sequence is TGTGCCAGCAGTGAAGCGGCGGGGACAGGGGGCAATGAGCAGTTCTTC.

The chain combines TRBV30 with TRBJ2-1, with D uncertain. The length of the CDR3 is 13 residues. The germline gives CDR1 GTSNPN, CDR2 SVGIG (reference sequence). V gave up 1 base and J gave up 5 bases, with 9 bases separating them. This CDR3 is CAWSARVDNEQFF. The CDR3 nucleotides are TGTGCCTGGAGTGCCCGAGTGGACAATGAGCAGTTCTTC.

The CDR3 is CASSPLQGGTGELFF. The DNA of the CDR3 is TGTGCCAGCTCACCACTCCAGGGGGGCACCGGGGAGCTGTTTTTT. This chain connects TRBV18 to TRBJ2-2, with D maybe TRBD1 (7 bases). The germline gives CDR1 KGHSH, CDR2 LQKENI. The CDR3 sequence is 15 residues long. The V end lost 1 base, the J end lost 4 bases, and 10 bases lay between the germline ends.

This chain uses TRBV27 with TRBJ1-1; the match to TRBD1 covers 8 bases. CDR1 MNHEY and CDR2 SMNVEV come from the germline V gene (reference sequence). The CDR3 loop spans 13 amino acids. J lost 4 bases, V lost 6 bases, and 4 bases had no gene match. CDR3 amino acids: CASSLDRGTEAFF. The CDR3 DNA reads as TGTGCCAGCAGCCTTGACAGGGGCACTGAAGCTTTCTTT.

CDR3 protein: CATGQGGTTEAFF. The DNA for the CDR3 is TGTGCCACGGGACAGGGAGGGACCACTGAAGCTTTCTTT. This chain links TRBV19 with TRBJ1-1; 9 nucleotides agree with TRBD1. The CDR3 has 13 amino acids. Germline loops: CDR1 LNHDA, CDR2 SQIVND (reference sequence). With V trimmed by 10 bases and J by 4 bases, 7 bases remained unmatched.

CDR3 nucleotide sequence: TGTGCCAGCAGTGAACAGGGCATGAACACTGAAGCTTTCTTT. It translates to CASSEQGMNTEAFF. The chain combines TRBV2 with TRBJ1-1; D possibly corresponds to TRBD1 (5 bases). V was pared by 2 bases and J by 0 bases, with 7 bases between. This CDR3 region has 14 residues. CDR1 is SNHLY, CDR2 FYNNEI, per germline.

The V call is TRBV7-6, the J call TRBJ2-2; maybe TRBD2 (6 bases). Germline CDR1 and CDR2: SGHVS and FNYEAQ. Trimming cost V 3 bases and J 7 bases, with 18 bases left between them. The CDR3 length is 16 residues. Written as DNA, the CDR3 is TGTGCCAGCAGCTTGAGGCCTAGCGAGTCTGTCGGGGAGCTGTTTTTT. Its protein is CASSLRPSESVGELFF.

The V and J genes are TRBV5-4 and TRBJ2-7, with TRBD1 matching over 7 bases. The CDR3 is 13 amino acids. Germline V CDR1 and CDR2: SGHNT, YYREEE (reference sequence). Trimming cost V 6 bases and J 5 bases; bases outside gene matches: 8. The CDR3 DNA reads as TGTGCCAGCACTAAAGGGACAGCTGACGAGCAGTACTTC. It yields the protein CASTKGTADEQYF.

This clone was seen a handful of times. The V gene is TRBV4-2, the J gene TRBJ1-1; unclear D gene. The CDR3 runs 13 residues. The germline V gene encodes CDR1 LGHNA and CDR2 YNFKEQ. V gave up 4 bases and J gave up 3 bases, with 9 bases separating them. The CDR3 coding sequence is TGTGCCAGCAGCCCGTCTAAATACACTGAAGCTTTCTTT. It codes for CASSPSKYTEAFF.

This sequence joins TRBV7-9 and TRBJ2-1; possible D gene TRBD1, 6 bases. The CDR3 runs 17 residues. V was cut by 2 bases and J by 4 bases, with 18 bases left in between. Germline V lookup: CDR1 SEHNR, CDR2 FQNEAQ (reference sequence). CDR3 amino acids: CASSLIAVGQTYNEQFF. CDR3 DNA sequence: TGTGCCAGCAGCTTAATCGCTGTAGGACAGACATACAATGAGCAGTTCTTC.

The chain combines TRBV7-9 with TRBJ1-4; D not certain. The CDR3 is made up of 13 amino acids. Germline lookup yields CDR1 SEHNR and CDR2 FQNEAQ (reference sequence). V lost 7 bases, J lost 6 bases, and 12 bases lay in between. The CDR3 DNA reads TGTGCCAGCATCTCCCGGTCGGATGAAAAACTGTTTTTT. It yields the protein CASISRSDEKLFF.

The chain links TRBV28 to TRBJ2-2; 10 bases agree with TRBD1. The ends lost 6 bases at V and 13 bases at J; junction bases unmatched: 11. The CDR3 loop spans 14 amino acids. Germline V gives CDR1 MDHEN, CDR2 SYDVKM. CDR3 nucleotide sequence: TGTGCCAGCAGGCCGACAGGGGGCGCGTGGGTGCTGTTTTTT. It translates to CASRPTGGAWVLFF.

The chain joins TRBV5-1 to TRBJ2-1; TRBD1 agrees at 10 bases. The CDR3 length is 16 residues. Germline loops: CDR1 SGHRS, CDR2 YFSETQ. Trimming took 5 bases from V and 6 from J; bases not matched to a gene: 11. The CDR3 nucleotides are TGCGCCAGCAGGCCCCCAGGGACAGGGGTGGGCAATGAGCAGTTCTTC. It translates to CASRPPGTGVGNEQFF. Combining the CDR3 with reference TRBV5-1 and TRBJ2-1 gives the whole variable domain KAGVTQTPRYLIKTRGQQVTLSCSPISGHRSVSWYQQTPGQGLQFLFEYFSETQRNKGNFPGRFSGRQFSNSRSEMNVSTLELGDSALYLCASRPPGTGVGNEQFFGPGTRLTVL.

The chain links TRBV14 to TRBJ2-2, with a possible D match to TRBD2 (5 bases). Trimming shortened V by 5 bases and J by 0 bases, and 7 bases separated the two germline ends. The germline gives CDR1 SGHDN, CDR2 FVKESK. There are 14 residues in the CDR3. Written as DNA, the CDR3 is TGTGCCAGCAGCGGGAGCCCGAACACCGGGGAGCTGTTTTTT. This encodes CASSGSPNTGELFF.

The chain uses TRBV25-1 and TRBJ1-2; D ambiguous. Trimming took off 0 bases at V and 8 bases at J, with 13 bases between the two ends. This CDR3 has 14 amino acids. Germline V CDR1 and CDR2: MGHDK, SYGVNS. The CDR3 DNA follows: TGTGCCAGCAGTGAATATGGAAACTCGGGAGGCTACACCTTC. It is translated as CASSEYGNSGGYTF.

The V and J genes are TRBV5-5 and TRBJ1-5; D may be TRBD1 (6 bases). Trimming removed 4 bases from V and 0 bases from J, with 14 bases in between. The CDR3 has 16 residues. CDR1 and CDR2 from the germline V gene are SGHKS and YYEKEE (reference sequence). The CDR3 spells CASSKPGTHSNQPQHF. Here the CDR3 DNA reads TGTGCCAGCAGCAAGCCCGGGACACATAGCAATCAGCCCCAGCATTTT.

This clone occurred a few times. CDR3 DNA sequence: TGTGCCAGCAGCTTACAAGGACTAGCGGGGGGCCGTGAGCAGTTCTTC. Its translation is CASSLQGLAGGREQFF. The genes are TRBV7-2 and TRBJ2-1, with 14 nucleotides matching TRBD2. The ends lost 2 bases at V and 9 bases at J; junction bases unmatched: 6. There are 16 residues in the CDR3. Germline V gene data show CDR1 as SGHTA and CDR2 as FQGNSA. Looking up the rest from reference TRBV7-2 and TRBJ2-1 gives the full variable domain: GAGVSQSPSNKVTEKGKDVELRCDPISGHTALYWYRQSLGQGLEFLIYFQGNSAPDKSGLPSDRFSAERTGGSVSTLTIQRTQQEDSAVYLCASSLQGLAGGREQFFGPGTRLTVL.

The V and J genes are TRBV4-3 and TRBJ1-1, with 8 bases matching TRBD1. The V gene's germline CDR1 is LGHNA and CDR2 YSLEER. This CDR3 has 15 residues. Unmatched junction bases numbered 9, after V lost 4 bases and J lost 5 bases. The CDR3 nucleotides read TGCGCCAGCAGCCCGATGAATGACAGGGGAACTGAAGCTTTCTTT. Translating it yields CASSPMNDRGTEAFF.

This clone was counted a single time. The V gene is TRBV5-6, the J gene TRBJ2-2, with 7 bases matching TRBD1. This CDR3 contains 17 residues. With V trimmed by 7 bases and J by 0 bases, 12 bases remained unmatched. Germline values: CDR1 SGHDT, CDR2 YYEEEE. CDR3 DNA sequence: TGTGCCAGCGCGTGGGGGCCAACAGGGGCGAACACCGGGGAGCTGTTTTTT. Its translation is CASAWGPTGANTGELFF.

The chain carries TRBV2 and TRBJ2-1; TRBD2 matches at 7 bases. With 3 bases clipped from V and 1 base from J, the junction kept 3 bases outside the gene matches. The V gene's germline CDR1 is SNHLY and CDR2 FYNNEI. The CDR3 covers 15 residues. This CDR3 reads CASSDGGNSYNEQFF. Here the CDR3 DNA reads TGTGCCAGCAGTGACGGGGGGAATTCCTACAATGAGCAGTTCTTC.

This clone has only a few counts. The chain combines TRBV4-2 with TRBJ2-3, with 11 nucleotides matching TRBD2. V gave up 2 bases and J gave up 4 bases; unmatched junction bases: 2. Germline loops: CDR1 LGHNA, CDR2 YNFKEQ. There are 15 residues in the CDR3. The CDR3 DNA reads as TGTGCCAGCAGCCAAACTAGCGGGGGTCCAGATACGCAGTATTTT. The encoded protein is CASSQTSGGPDTQYF.

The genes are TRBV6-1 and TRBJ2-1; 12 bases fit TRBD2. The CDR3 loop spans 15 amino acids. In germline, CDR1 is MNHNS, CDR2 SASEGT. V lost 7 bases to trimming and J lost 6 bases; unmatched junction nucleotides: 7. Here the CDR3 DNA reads TGTGCCAGCATGCCTAGCGGGGGGGCGGGCAATGAGCAGTTCTTC. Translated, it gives CASMPSGGAGNEQFF.

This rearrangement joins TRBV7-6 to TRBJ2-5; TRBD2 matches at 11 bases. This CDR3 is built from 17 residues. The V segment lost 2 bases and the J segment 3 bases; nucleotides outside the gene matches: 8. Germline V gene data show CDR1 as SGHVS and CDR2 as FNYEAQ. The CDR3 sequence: CASSLFQGLAVKETQYF. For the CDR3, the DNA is TGTGCCAGCAGCTTATTTCAGGGACTAGCGGTAAAAGAGACCCAGTACTTC.

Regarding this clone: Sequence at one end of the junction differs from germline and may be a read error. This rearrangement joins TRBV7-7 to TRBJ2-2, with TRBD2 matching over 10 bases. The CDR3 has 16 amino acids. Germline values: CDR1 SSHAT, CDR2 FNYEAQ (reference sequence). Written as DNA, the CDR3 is TGTGCTAGCAGCGCTCTAGCGGGGGCCGACACCGGGGAGCTGTTTTTT. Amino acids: CASSALAGADTGELFF.

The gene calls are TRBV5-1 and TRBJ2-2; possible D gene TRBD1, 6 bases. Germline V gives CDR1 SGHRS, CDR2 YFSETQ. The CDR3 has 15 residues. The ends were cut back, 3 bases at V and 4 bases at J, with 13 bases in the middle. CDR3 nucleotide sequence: TGCGCCAGCAGCTCCCGGACAGACTCCACCGGGGAGCTGTTTTTT. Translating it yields CASSSRTDSTGELFF.

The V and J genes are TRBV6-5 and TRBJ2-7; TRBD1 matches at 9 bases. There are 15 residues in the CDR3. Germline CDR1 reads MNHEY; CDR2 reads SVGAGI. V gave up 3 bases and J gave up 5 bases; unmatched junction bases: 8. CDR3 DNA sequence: TGTGCCAGCAGTTATGCCGGGACAGGGTTTCACGAGCAGTACTTC. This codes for CASSYAGTGFHEQYF.

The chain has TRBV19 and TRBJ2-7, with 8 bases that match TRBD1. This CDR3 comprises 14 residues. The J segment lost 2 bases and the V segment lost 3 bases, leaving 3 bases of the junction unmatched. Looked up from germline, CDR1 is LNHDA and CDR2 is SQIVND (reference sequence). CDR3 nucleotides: TGTGCCAGTAGTATGGAGACAGGGGCCTACGAGCAGTACTTC. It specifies CASSMETGAYEQYF.

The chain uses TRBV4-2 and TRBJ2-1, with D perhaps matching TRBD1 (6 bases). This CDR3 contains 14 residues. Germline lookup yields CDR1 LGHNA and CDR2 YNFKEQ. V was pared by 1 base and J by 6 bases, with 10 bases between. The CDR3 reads CASSQVTGSNEQFF. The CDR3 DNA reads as TGTGCCAGCAGCCAAGTCACAGGGAGCAATGAGCAGTTCTTC.

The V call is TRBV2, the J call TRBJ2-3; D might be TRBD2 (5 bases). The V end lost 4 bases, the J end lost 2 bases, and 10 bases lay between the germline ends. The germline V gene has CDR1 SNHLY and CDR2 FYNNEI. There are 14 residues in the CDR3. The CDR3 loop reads CASSGGFDTDTQYF. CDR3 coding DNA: TGTGCCAGCAGTGGCGGGTTCGACACAGATACGCAGTATTTT.

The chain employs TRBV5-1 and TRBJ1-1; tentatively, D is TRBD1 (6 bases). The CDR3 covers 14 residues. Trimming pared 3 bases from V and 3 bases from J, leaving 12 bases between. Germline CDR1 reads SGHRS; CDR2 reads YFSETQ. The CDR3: CASSSVRTDTEAFF. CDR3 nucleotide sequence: TGCGCCAGCAGCTCAGTTCGGACAGACACTGAAGCTTTCTTT.